Listed below are T cell receptor beta chains from one sample, sequenced in a study of neurological immune-mediated disorders. TCRdb re-analysed the 5' RACE reads in MiXCR, keeping a single row per CDR3 protein. The sample lists approximately 80,000 distinct CDR3 sequences; approximately 5.8% were seen once. The sequenced sample consisted of PBMCs. These receptor sequences come from a woman aged 55-75 years with multiple sclerosis. Each CDR3 is given with its conserved first and last residue. The order of the fields is CDR3 protein, V gene, J gene.

cdr3_aa: CSARDYRGNTEAFF
v_call: TRBV20-1
j_call: TRBJ1-1

cdr3_aa: CASSPGGERNQPQHF
v_call: TRBV7-8
j_call: TRBJ1-5

cdr3_aa: CASSPREGGINNEQFF
v_call: TRBV5-1
j_call: TRBJ2-1

cdr3_aa: CSAREYSGNTIYF
v_call: TRBV20-1
j_call: TRBJ1-3

cdr3_aa: CSARRAVQGETQYF
v_call: TRBV20-1
j_call: TRBJ2-5

cdr3_aa: CASSPGTGVLGEQFF
v_call: TRBV5-1
j_call: TRBJ2-1

cdr3_aa: CAITTGMGGYTF
v_call: TRBV10-3
j_call: TRBJ1-2

cdr3_aa: CSPESGGATDTQYF
v_call: TRBV20-1
j_call: TRBJ2-3

cdr3_aa: CASSNRIPAYEQYF
v_call: TRBV5-6
j_call: TRBJ2-7

cdr3_aa: CASSPRTGSVYEQYF
v_call: TRBV5-1
j_call: TRBJ2-7

cdr3_aa: CASSEWGGYTF
v_call: TRBV6-1
j_call: TRBJ1-2

cdr3_aa: CAFPWVDPWGTDTQYF
v_call: TRBV6-4
j_call: TRBJ2-3

cdr3_aa: CASSPMDSRNTEAFF
v_call: TRBV6-5
j_call: TRBJ1-1

cdr3_aa: CASSASQETQYF
v_call: TRBV9
j_call: TRBJ2-5

cdr3_aa: CATSEGQGKTEINYGYTF
v_call: TRBV15
j_call: TRBJ1-2

cdr3_aa: CASSRQQGANQPQHF
v_call: TRBV28
j_call: TRBJ1-5

cdr3_aa: CSARDTRQGGNQPQHF
v_call: TRBV20-1
j_call: TRBJ1-5

cdr3_aa: CASSQDTGQGYEQYF
v_call: TRBV14
j_call: TRBJ2-7

cdr3_aa: CASSLGQATNTEAFF
v_call: TRBV11-2
j_call: TRBJ1-1

cdr3_aa: CAISEFSYEQYF
v_call: TRBV10-3
j_call: TRBJ2-7

cdr3_aa: CASGEQGQDTQYF
v_call: TRBV5-1
j_call: TRBJ2-5

cdr3_aa: CASTKITGSPKAKGETQYF
v_call: TRBV7-8
j_call: TRBJ2-5

cdr3_aa: CASSSDRDTQYF
v_call: TRBV5-1
j_call: TRBJ2-3

cdr3_aa: CASSDRTGQFEQYF
v_call: TRBV12-3/TRBV12-4
j_call: TRBJ2-7

cdr3_aa: CAISESAWTAGPDTQYF
v_call: TRBV10-3
j_call: TRBJ2-3

cdr3_aa: CASSFNIGAGTENEAFF
v_call: TRBV5-1
j_call: TRBJ1-1

cdr3_aa: CSTRLAGPSYEQYF
v_call: TRBV20-1
j_call: TRBJ2-7

cdr3_aa: CASSQPAGGYEQYF
v_call: TRBV3-1
j_call: TRBJ2-7

cdr3_aa: CASSLAGQFRSPLHF
v_call: TRBV5-5
j_call: TRBJ1-6

cdr3_aa: CASSQFGLAPSTDTQYF
v_call: TRBV3-1
j_call: TRBJ2-3

cdr3_aa: CASSSHLGADTQYF
v_call: TRBV5-1
j_call: TRBJ2-3

cdr3_aa: CSAPGQQSSYEQYF
v_call: TRBV20-1
j_call: TRBJ2-7

cdr3_aa: CASSSNPGTGLNEQYF
v_call: TRBV5-1
j_call: TRBJ2-7

cdr3_aa: CASDPGVNEQFF
v_call: TRBV6-1
j_call: TRBJ2-1

cdr3_aa: CSARPTGTGFNEQFF
v_call: TRBV20-1
j_call: TRBJ2-1

cdr3_aa: CRAIGGEETQYF
v_call: TRBV20-1
j_call: TRBJ2-5

cdr3_aa: CASSPGGTMGNTIYF
v_call: TRBV7-8
j_call: TRBJ1-3

cdr3_aa: CATSSILVDTEAFF
v_call: TRBV15
j_call: TRBJ1-1

cdr3_aa: CASSLNGGHQPQHF
v_call: TRBV27
j_call: TRBJ1-5

cdr3_aa: CASTSGTLANTGELFF
v_call: TRBV11-2
j_call: TRBJ2-2

cdr3_aa: CASRGGGARDTQYF
v_call: TRBV5-1
j_call: TRBJ2-3

cdr3_aa: CASRPDRGNQPQHF
v_call: TRBV5-1
j_call: TRBJ1-5

cdr3_aa: CASSLTSASSYNEQFF
v_call: TRBV5-1
j_call: TRBJ2-1

cdr3_aa: CASSPGLAGAGELFF
v_call: TRBV5-1
j_call: TRBJ2-2

cdr3_aa: CASSPSTRGYYNEQFF
v_call: TRBV11-2
j_call: TRBJ2-1

cdr3_aa: CSAPASGVTETQYF
v_call: TRBV20-1
j_call: TRBJ2-5

cdr3_aa: CAISESGDNTEAFF
v_call: TRBV10-3
j_call: TRBJ1-1

cdr3_aa: CASSQPGLPNTEAFF
v_call: TRBV3-1
j_call: TRBJ1-1

cdr3_aa: CASSLGGEWNQPQHF
v_call: TRBV5-1
j_call: TRBJ1-5